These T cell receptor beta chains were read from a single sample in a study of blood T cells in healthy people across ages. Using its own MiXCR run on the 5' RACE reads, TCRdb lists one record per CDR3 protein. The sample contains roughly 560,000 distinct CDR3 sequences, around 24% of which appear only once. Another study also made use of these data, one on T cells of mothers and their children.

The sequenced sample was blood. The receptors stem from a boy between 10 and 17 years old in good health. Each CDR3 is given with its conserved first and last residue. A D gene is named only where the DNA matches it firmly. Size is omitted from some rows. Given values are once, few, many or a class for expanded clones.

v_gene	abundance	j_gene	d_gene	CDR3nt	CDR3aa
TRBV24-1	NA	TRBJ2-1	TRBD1	TGTGCCACCAGTGATTCTCTCCGGGACAGGGATTACAATGAGCAGTTCTTC	CATSDSLRDRDYNEQFF
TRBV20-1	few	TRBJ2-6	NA	TGCAGTGCTATACCAGGAGAGGGAGATTACGGGGCCAACGTCCTGACTTTC	CSAIPGEGDYGANVLTF
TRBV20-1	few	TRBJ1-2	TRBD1	TGTAGTGCTAGATTGGACAGGGGGTCTGAGGGTGGCTACACCTTC	CSARLDRGSEGGYTF
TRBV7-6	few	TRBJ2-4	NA	TGTGCCAGCAGCTTGAAAATTTTTCGCATCCCTGAAAACATTCAGTACTTC	CASSLKIFRIPENIQYF
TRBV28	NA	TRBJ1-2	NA	TGTGCCAGCAGTCGTGCCTCTAACTATGGCTACACCTTC	CASSRASNYGYTF
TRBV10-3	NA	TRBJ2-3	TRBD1	TGTGCCATCAGTGAGTCCGCGGCCTGGGGGACAGAGACAGATACGCAGTATTTT	CAISESAAWGTETDTQYF
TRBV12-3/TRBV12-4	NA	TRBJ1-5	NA	TGTGCCAGCAGTCGGGACGGAGAAACTCAGCCCCAGCATTTT	CASSRDGETQPQHF
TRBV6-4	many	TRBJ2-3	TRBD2	TGTGCCAGCAGTGACGGGAGGGCTAGCACAGATACGCAGTATTTT	CASSDGRASTDTQYF
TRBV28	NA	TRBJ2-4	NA	TGTGCCAGCAGTTTTCCAGGGTCCAAAAACATTCAGTACTTC	CASSFPGSKNIQYF
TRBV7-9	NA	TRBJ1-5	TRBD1	TGTGCCAGCAGCTTAGCGAGGGACAGCAAGGGTGGCAATCAGCCCCAGCATTTT	CASSLARDSKGGNQPQHF
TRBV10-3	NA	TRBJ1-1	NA	TGTGCCATCGCAGACACCGGGGGGACTGAAGCTTTCTTT	CAIADTGGTEAFF
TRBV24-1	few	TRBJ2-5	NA	TGTGCCACCAGTGATGCGAGGGGGCAAGAGACCCAGTACTTC	CATSDARGQETQYF
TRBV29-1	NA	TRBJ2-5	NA	TGCAGCGTTGTGGGGCAGGGAGAGACCCAGTACTTC	CSVVGQGETQYF
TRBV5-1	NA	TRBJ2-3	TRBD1	TGCGCCAGCAGCGGACCGGGACAGGTGATTAGCACAGATACGCAGTATTTT	CASSGPGQVISTDTQYF
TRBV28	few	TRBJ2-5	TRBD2	TGTGCCACACTATATCAGCGGGGGGCTGGGGAGACCCAGTACTTC	CATLYQRGAGETQYF
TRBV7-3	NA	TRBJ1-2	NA	TGTGCCAGCAGCTTACGAGACAGTTTCCACTATGGCTACACCTTC	CASSLRDSFHYGYTF
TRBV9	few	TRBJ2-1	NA	TGTGCCAGCAGCGTAGAGTCAATTAATGAGCAGTTCTTC	CASSVESINEQFF
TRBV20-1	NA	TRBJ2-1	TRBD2	TGCAGTGCTAGCGACGGGACTAGCGGGAGGGCCAATGAGCAGTTCTTC	CSASDGTSGRANEQFF
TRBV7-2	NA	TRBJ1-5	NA	TGTGCCAGCAGCTTGACTAGTACAGATCAGCCCCAGCATTTT	CASSLTSTDQPQHF
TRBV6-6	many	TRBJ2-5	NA	TGTGCCAGCAGTTACTCGATGGAGGGAGAGACCCAGTACTTC	CASSYSMEGETQYF
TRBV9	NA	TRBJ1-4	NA	TGTGCCAGCAGCGTGACCCTTGGTGGGGTTAATGAAAAACTGTTTTTT	CASSVTLGGVNEKLFF
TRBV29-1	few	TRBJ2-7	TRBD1	TGCAGCGTCTCCGGGACAGGGGGCGAGCAGTACTTC	CSVSGTGGEQYF
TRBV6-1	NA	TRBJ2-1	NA	TGTGCCAGCACGAGTGGGACTGGCAATGAGCAGTTCTTC	CASTSGTGNEQFF
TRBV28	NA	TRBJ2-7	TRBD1	TGTGCCAGCAGCCATAGGGGGACAGGGGGCTTCTACGAGCAGTACTTC	CASSHRGTGGFYEQYF
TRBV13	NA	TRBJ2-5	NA	TGTGCCAGCAGCCCTAGTTCCGGATTACACCTGATCCAAGAGACCCAGTACTTC	CASSPSSGLHLIQETQYF
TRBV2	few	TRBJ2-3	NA	TGTGCCAGCATCTATTTGCCTCGGACTGTGACTAGCACAGATACGCAGTATTTT	CASIYLPRTVTSTDTQYF
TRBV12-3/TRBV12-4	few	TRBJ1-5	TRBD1	TGTGCCAGCGGGCAACAGGGGTTCGGTCAGCCCCAGCATTTT	CASGQQGFGQPQHF
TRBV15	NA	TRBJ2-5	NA	TGTGCCACCAGCAGAGATCAGGTCCGGGAGACCCAGTACTTC	CATSRDQVRETQYF
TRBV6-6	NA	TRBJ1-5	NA	TGTGCCAGCAGTTACTCTATCTTGGGGCCCCAGCATTTT	CASSYSILGPQHF
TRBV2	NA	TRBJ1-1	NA	TGTGCCAGCAGCGACTCGCCGACAGTCATGAACACTGAAGCTTTCTTT	CASSDSPTVMNTEAFF
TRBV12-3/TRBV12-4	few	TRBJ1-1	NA	TGTGCCAGCAGTCCGGGGTCCCAGGGGACTGAAGCTTTCTTT	CASSPGSQGTEAFF